This TCR beta chain was captured in a study of T cell responses to AZD1222 COVID-19 vaccine. Study outcomes and limitations: AZD1222 recipients seropositive at baseline numbered only five to seven. Nearly half of spike-specific TCRs reportedly go after variant regions that carry no mutations. The donors showed a predominance of white British ancestry and of females, with possible underestimation of clonal diversity.

V was cut by 2 bases and J by 8 bases, with 15 bases left in between. The CDR3 length is 15 residues. The germline gives CDR1 LGHDT, CDR2 YNNKEL (reference sequence). As for this clone: Its antigen is currently unknown.

Sequenced by immunoSEQ multiplex PCR; TCRdb stores in-frame clones only, minus some. The sample lists roughly 110,000 clones, about 91% occurring once. Specimen: peripheral blood, collected 28 days after the second AZD1222 dose. The sequence was collected from an adult who received the AZD1222 COVID-19 vaccine. The V and J genes are TRBV3-1 (or the pseudogene TRBV3-2) and TRBJ1-4, with D hard to call. The CDR3 is CASSQTQRMGEKLFF. The CDR3 coding sequence is TGTGCCAGCAGCCAAACACAGCGCATGGGGGAAAAACTGTTTTTT.